This T cell receptor beta chain came from a study of shared clonotypes between healthy human individuals. Here immunoSEQ multiplex PCR was the method, and the copy in TCRdb shows in-frame clones only, minus some. In the table there are roughly 700,000 clones, around 74% of which are singletons. Trimming took 5 bases from V and 0 from J; bases not matched to a gene: 15. The CDR3 extends over 19 amino acids. CDR1 is SGHTA, CDR2 FQGNSA, per germline. This receptor was obtained from a woman aged 30 to 39 in good health. Material for sequencing was memory CD4+ T cells sorted from blood. Subset of the sample: CD45RA-negative fraction. The chain is built from TRBV7-2 and TRBJ2-7, with 11 bases matching TRBD1. The CDR3 is CASSPRTGGYILSSYEQYF. CDR3 coding DNA: TGTGCCAGCAGCCCTCGGACAGGGGGCTACATACTAAGCTCCTACGAGCAGTACTTC.